The 32 T cell receptor beta chains below come from one sample, sequenced in a study of blood T cell repertoires in COVID-19. Profiled with immunoSEQ multiplex PCR; TCRdb holds only in-frame clones, not every one. The sample shows about 180,000 clones, about 91% of them seen only once. Sequenced: peripheral blood. Every receptor here comes from a woman aged 25 to 39 with acute or convalescent COVID-19.

The V call is TRBV10-2, the J call TRBJ2-7; TRBD1 matches 7 bases. V was clipped by 10 bases and J by 2 bases; unmatched bases: 11. Germline CDR1 reads WSHSY; CDR2 reads SAAADI. The CDR3 contains 14 residues. The CDR3 DNA reads TGCGCCACAAGACCGGGACAGAACACCTACGAGCAGTACTTC. The encoded protein is CATRPGQNTYEQYF.

The chain has TRBV12-3 or TRBV12-4 and TRBJ1-2; D possibly corresponds to TRBD1 (5 bases). Trimming shortened V by 8 bases and J by 6 bases, and 16 bases separated the two germline ends. This CDR3 is 13 amino acids long. The CDR3 DNA is TGTGCCAGCCAGATCGGTGGGACTCATGGCTACACCTTC. Translated: CASQIGGTHGYTF.

This clone was seen a single time. The genes are TRBV7-9 and TRBJ1-1; D gene unclear. This CDR3 has 13 residues. The germline V and J ends were trimmed by 6 bases and 0 bases, with 8 bases remaining between them. Per the germline V gene, CDR1 is SEHNR and CDR2 is FQNEAQ (reference sequence). The CDR3 region has the DNA TGTGCCAGCAGGACTTATCTGAACACTGAAGCTTTCTTT. Residues: CASRTYLNTEAFF.

The chain couples TRBV4-2 to TRBJ2-1; D is ambiguous. Trimming took 0 bases from V and 2 from J, leaving 11 bases between them. The CDR3 is 16 amino acids. Germline CDR1 LGHNA, CDR2 YNFKEQ. The CDR3 DNA sequence: TGTGCCAGCAGCCAAGATTGGCAGGTGGCCTACAATGAGCAGTTCTTC. It is translated as CASSQDWQVAYNEQFF.

The rearrangement uses TRBV29-1 and TRBJ2-7; a weak D match, TRBD1 (6 bases). Germline CDR1 reads SQVTM; CDR2 reads ANQGSEA. Trimming took 4 bases from V and 4 from J, leaving 11 bases between them. There are 12 residues in the CDR3. CDR3 residues: CSVGDTLYEQYF. CDR3 DNA sequence: TGCAGCGTTGGGGACACCTTGTACGAGCAGTACTTC.

This chain joins TRBV11-2 and TRBJ2-2, with D perhaps matching TRBD2 (6 bases). The ends were cut back, 8 bases at V and 13 bases at J, with 14 bases in the middle. The CDR3 has 11 amino acids. Germline CDR1 SGHAT, CDR2 FQNNGV. The chain's CDR3 is CASSFTEGLFF. In nucleotides, the CDR3 is TGTGCCAGCTCGTTTACGGAGGGGCTGTTTTTT. The full variable domain, with the rest looked up from reference TRBV11-2 and TRBJ2-2, is EAGVAQSPRYKIIEKRQSVAFWCNPISGHATLYWYQQILGQGPKLLIQFQNNGVVDDSQLPKDRFSAERLKGVDSTLKIQPAKLEDSAVYLCASSFTEGLFFGEGSRLTVL.

The CDR3 reads CASSLWGVGNTIYF. CDR3 DNA sequence: TGTGCCAGCAGCTTGTGGGGGGTTGGAAACACCATATATTTT. The chain carries TRBV5-4 and TRBJ1-3, with D maybe TRBD1 (5 bases). Trimming cost V 1 base and J 3 bases, with 8 bases left between them. The germline gives CDR1 SGHNT, CDR2 YYREEE (reference sequence). The CDR3 is made up of 14 amino acids.

The chain joins TRBV28 to TRBJ1-5; weak D call: TRBD1 (5 bases). The germline gives CDR1 MDHEN, CDR2 SYDVKM. The CDR3 has 13 residues. V lost 3 bases to trimming and J lost 7 bases, with 10 bases between them. The CDR3: CASSLGQVQPQHF. The CDR3 DNA is TGTGCCAGCAGTTTGGGGCAAGTGCAGCCCCAGCATTTT.

This clone has only one observation. The V call is TRBV7-8, the J call TRBJ1-2, with D hard to call. Trimming cost V 5 bases and J 2 bases, with 6 bases left between them. This CDR3 is 12 amino acids long. Germline V gene lookup returns CDR1 SGHVS and CDR2 FQNEAQ. The CDR3 loop is CASSQRNYGYTF. The CDR3 region has the DNA TGTGCCAGCAGCCAGAGGAACTATGGCTACACCTTC.

The chain has TRBV11-2 and TRBJ2-5; D call uncertain. The CDR3 contains 14 residues. Germline V gene sequence: CDR1 SGHAT, CDR2 FQNNGV. V was clipped by 5 bases and J by 0 bases, with 10 bases between them. As DNA, the CDR3 is TGTGCCAGCAGCCTTTCCGCGTACCAAGAGACCCAGTACTTC. Its translation is CASSLSAYQETQYF. Full variable domain (outside the CDR3, taken from reference TRBV11-2 and TRBJ2-5): EAGVAQSPRYKIIEKRQSVAFWCNPISGHATLYWYQQILGQGPKLLIQFQNNGVVDDSQLPKDRFSAERLKGVDSTLKIQPAKLEDSAVYLCASSLSAYQETQYFGPGTRLLVL.

This clone was recorded once. The rearrangement joins TRBV28 to TRBJ1-3; TRBD1 is a possible D gene (6 bases). The CDR3 totals 16 residues. The germline gives CDR1 MDHEN, CDR2 SYDVKM. Trimming took off 6 bases at V and 2 bases at J, with 17 bases between the two ends. CDR3 nucleotide sequence: TGTGCCAGCAGGCCCGGTGGGGGCGAAGCTGGAAACACCATATATTTT. It encodes CASRPGGGEAGNTIYF. Complete variable domain (other parts from reference TRBV28 and TRBJ1-3): DVKVTQSSRYLVKRTGEKVFLECVQDMDHENMFWYRQDPGLGLRLIYFSYDVKMKEKGDIPEGYSVSREKKERFSLILESASTNQTSMYLCASRPGGGEAGNTIYFGEGSWLTVV.

The chain links TRBV7-2 to TRBJ2-3; TRBD2 aligns across 8 bases. Losses at the gene ends were 5 bases for V and 3 bases for J; bases not matched to a gene: 7. Germline V gives CDR1 SGHTA, CDR2 FQGNSA. This CDR3 region has 15 residues. In DNA, the CDR3 is TGTGCCAGCAGCGCCCGGGAGGGCGGGACAGATACGCAGTATTTT. Translated: CASSAREGGTDTQYF.

CDR3 region: CVSGTQEDYGYTF. The CDR3 coding sequence is TGTGTCTCCGGGACACAAGAAGACTATGGCTACACCTTC. The V and J genes are TRBV27 and TRBJ1-2; a weak D match, TRBD1 (6 bases). The length of the CDR3 is 13 residues. The germline gives CDR1 MNHEY, CDR2 SMNVEV (reference sequence).

The chain has TRBV2 and TRBJ1-2, with a possible D match to TRBD1 (5 bases). Germline lookup yields CDR1 SNHLY and CDR2 FYNNEI. The CDR3 has 13 residues. V was clipped by 6 bases and J by 4 bases, with 12 bases between them. CDR3 DNA sequence: TGTGCCAGCAGGGACAACTTCGCCTATGGCTACACCTTC. This gives the protein CASRDNFAYGYTF. The entire variable domain, with the rest obtained from reference TRBV2 and TRBJ1-2, is as follows: EPEVTQTPSHQVTQMGQEVILRCVPISNHLYFYWYRQILGQKVEFLVSFYNNEISEKSEIFDDQFSVERPDGSNFTLKIRSTKLEDSAMYFCASRDNFAYGYTFGSGTRLTVV.

The chain employs TRBV2 and TRBJ2-1; 7 bases line up with TRBD2. The CDR3 is 12 amino acids. Trimming removed 10 bases from V and 6 bases from J; junction bases left unmatched: 6. The germline gives CDR1 SNHLY, CDR2 FYNNEI. The CDR3 loop reads CATYPGGNEQFF. The CDR3 DNA sequence: TGTGCCACTTACCCGGGAGGCAATGAGCAGTTCTTC.

The rearrangement uses TRBV5-4 and TRBJ2-7, with a tentative D call TRBD1 (6 bases). The V end lost 7 bases, the J end lost 7 bases, and 18 bases lay between the germline ends. Germline V gives CDR1 SGHNT, CDR2 YYREEE (reference sequence). This CDR3 contains 13 residues. CDR3 region: CASGRDTVGEQYF. CDR3 in DNA: TGTGCCAGCGGTAGGGACACCGTGGGGGAGCAGTACTTC.

The V and J genes are TRBV7-2 and TRBJ1-5, with D perhaps matching TRBD1 (5 bases). This CDR3 is built from 13 residues. Trimming shortened V by 1 base and J by 7 bases, and 8 bases separated the two germline ends. Per germline, CDR1 SGHTA and CDR2 FQGNSA. The CDR3 nucleotides are TGTGCCAGCAGCTTAGTTGGGGCCCAGCCCCAGCATTTT. Protein: CASSLVGAQPQHF.

The J gene is TRBJ1-2, the V gene TRBV19; 7 bases are shared with TRBD1. CDR3 length: 14 residues. Germline lookup yields CDR1 LNHDA and CDR2 SQIVND (reference sequence). V lost 4 bases to trimming and J lost 1 base; unmatched junction nucleotides: 3. CDR3 DNA sequence: TGTGCCAGTAGTAGCCGGGACAGTAACTATGGCTACACCTTC. Residues: CASSSRDSNYGYTF. Combining the CDR3 with reference TRBV19 and TRBJ1-2 gives the whole variable domain DGGITQSPKYLFRKEGQNVTLSCEQNLNHDAMYWYRQDPGQGLRLIYYSQIVNDFQKGDIAEGYSVSREKKESFPLTVTSAQKNPTAFYLCASSSRDSNYGYTFGSGTRLTVV.

This chain links TRBV13 with TRBJ2-3; 8 nucleotides agree with TRBD1. V gave up 5 bases and J gave up 3 bases; unmatched junction bases: 4. The CDR3 length is 14 residues. Germline V gene lookup returns CDR1 PRHDT and CDR2 FYEKMQ (reference sequence). CDR3 amino acids: CASSLWTGTDTQYF. The CDR3, as DNA: TGTGCCAGCAGCCTATGGACAGGGACAGATACGCAGTATTTT.

V gene TRBV10-3 combines with J gene TRBJ2-1; D perhaps matches TRBD2 (6 bases). This CDR3 region has 15 residues. Per germline, CDR1 ENHRY and CDR2 SYGVKD. The germline V and J ends were trimmed by 9 bases and 0 bases, with 15 bases remaining between them. CDR3 sequence (DNA): TGTGCCATTTTATCTAGCGCAAGCTCCTACAATGAGCAGTTCTTC. Amino acids: CAILSSASSYNEQFF.

This clone was seen only once. The chain combines TRBV4-1 with TRBJ2-3; no clear D. This CDR3 has 15 residues. Looked up from germline, CDR1 is MGHRA and CDR2 is YSYEKL. V was pared by 3 bases and J by 3 bases, with 13 bases between. CDR3 sequence: CASSQALRLTDTQYF. The CDR3 DNA follows: TGCGCCAGCAGCCAGGCACTAAGGTTGACAGATACGCAGTATTTT.

The chain carries TRBV6-5 and TRBJ1-2; D call uncertain. The ends were cut back, 9 bases at V and 8 bases at J, with 22 bases in the middle. Germline V gene sequence: CDR1 MNHEY, CDR2 SVGAGI. The CDR3 covers 14 residues. As DNA, the CDR3 is TGTGCCAGTAGGGAGGATGGTACCCAAGGAGGCTACACCTTC. This encodes CASREDGTQGGYTF.

The CDR3 loop reads CAKGTGQGYTF. The CDR3 DNA reads TGTGCCAAAGGGACAGGGCAGGGCTACACCTTC. The chain has TRBV2 and TRBJ1-2; 9 bases map to TRBD1. V gave up 10 bases and J gave up 8 bases; unmatched junction bases: 5. In germline, CDR1 is SNHLY, CDR2 FYNNEI. This CDR3 spans 11 amino acids.

The chain recombines TRBV6-6 with TRBJ1-2; D perhaps matches TRBD1 (5 bases). CDR3 size: 17 residues. V was shortened by 5 bases and J by 1 base, with 20 bases between the two germline ends. The germline V gene encodes CDR1 MNHNY and CDR2 SVGAGI (reference sequence). CDR3 DNA sequence: TGTGCCAGCAGTCCTTATAGCCGACGGGGGGGTAACTATGGCTACACCTTC. This codes for CASSPYSRRGGNYGYTF.

This chain joins TRBV11-1 and TRBJ2-2; D is unclear. Looked up from germline, CDR1 is SGHAT and CDR2 is FQDESV (reference sequence). CDR3 size: 16 residues. The V gene lost 1 base and the J gene lost 7 bases, with 16 bases spanning the gap. The CDR3 protein is CASSLESSRMVGELFF. Here the CDR3 DNA reads TGTGCCAGCAGCTTAGAATCTAGTCGTATGGTCGGGGAGCTGTTTTTT.

This clone appeared a few times. The chain couples TRBV27 to TRBJ2-1, with TRBD2 identical over 7 bases. Germline CDR1 reads MNHEY; CDR2 reads SMNVEV (reference sequence). The CDR3 totals 12 residues. V shed 5 bases, J shed 12 bases, and the junction held 7 bases outside the gene matches. CDR3 DNA: TGTGCCAGCAGTCTACAAGCGGGAACGCAGTTCTTC. This sequence encodes CASSLQAGTQFF.

The J gene is TRBJ1-5, the V gene TRBV4-2; D remains ambiguous. Germline lookup yields CDR1 LGHNA and CDR2 YNFKEQ. The CDR3 loop spans 13 amino acids. The V and J ends lost 2 bases and 8 bases respectively, with 10 bases between them. For the CDR3, the DNA is TGTGCCAGCAGCCAAAATATTTTAAAGCCCCAGCATTTT. This translates into CASSQNILKPQHF.

The chain employs TRBV7-2 and TRBJ1-1; D unresolved. Germline V gives CDR1 SGHTA, CDR2 FQGNSA. The CDR3 loop spans 11 amino acids. V dropped 8 bases and J dropped 4 bases, with 8 bases sitting between them. The CDR3 coding sequence is TGTGCCAGCGGGCTCGGCACTGAAGCTTTCTTT. This encodes CASGLGTEAFF. The full variable domain, with the rest looked up from reference TRBV7-2 and TRBJ1-1, is GAGVSQSPSNKVTEKGKDVELRCDPISGHTALYWYRQSLGQGLEFLIYFQGNSAPDKSGLPSDRFSAERTGGSVSTLTIQRTQQEDSAVYLCASGLGTEAFFGQGTRLTVV.

The chain has TRBV10-3 and TRBJ1-6, with D perhaps matching TRBD1 (6 bases). V dropped 3 bases and J dropped 9 bases, with 9 bases sitting between them. The CDR3 spans 13 residues. CDR1 is ENHRY and CDR2 is SYGVKD in the germline V gene. The CDR3 reads CAISDSGVSPLHF. CDR3 DNA: TGTGCCATCAGTGATTCAGGGGTTTCACCCCTCCACTTT.

This chain's CDR3 is CASSQVTSGGTRGQYF. Here the CDR3 DNA reads TGTGCCAGCAGCCAAGTTACTAGCGGAGGAACGAGGGGGCAGTACTTC. V gene TRBV4-2 combines with J gene TRBJ2-7, with TRBD2 identical over 8 bases. V lost 1 base, J lost 9 bases, and 14 bases stayed unmatched. The CDR3 contains 16 residues. The germline V gene encodes CDR1 LGHNA and CDR2 YNFKEQ.

The CDR3 loop reads CASSTAVGTGGLLFF. CDR3 nucleotide sequence: TGTGCCAGTAGTACTGCAGTCGGGACAGGTGGTTTGCTGTTTTTT. V and J are TRBV19 and TRBJ1-4; 8 positions agree with TRBD1. The ends lost 4 bases at V and 14 bases at J; junction bases unmatched: 15. The CDR3 runs 15 residues. Germline CDR1 and CDR2: LNHDA and SQIVND (reference sequence).

The rearrangement joins TRBV2 to TRBJ2-2, with D possibly TRBD2 on 5 matching bases. The CDR3 length is 15 residues. Trimming cost V 7 bases and J 2 bases, with 14 bases left between them. Germline values: CDR1 SNHLY, CDR2 FYNNEI. The CDR3 reads CASIDGRGNTGELFF. In DNA, the CDR3 is TGTGCCAGCATAGATGGGAGAGGAAACACCGGGGAGCTGTTTTTT.